The T cell receptor (beta chain) under discussion was sequenced for a study of immune heterogeneity within non-small cell lung tumors. Study information: Of all tumors, a few turned out to be squamous cell carcinomas, more than 8 were non-squamous carcinomas and 1 was not otherwise specified.

Study-wide points: Identical dominant CDR3 beta clonotypes showed recurrence across tumor sites within a patient, and site-unique high-frequency clones were also present. Clonotypes of T-cell receptor beta found at high frequency were largely distinct between individual patients.

Template came from bulk tumor genomic DNA, at 500 to 650 ng per sample. Several biopsies per primary tumor were taken during surgery, spaced as far apart as possible. Samples came from untreated patients having curative surgery for newly diagnosed non-small cell lung cancer. The donors were patients with newly diagnosed non-small cell lung cancer undergoing curative-intent surgery. As for this clonotype: Its antigen is not identified.

CDR3 of TCR beta was amplified by multiplex PCR that used 32 V and 13 J primers. Each CDR3 protein gets one entry after TCRdb re-called the multiplex PCR reads with MiXCR. The data show 15,000 to 20,000 distinct CDR3 sequences, with less than 35% seen just once and less than 5% held by the top ten. The CDR3 sequence is 15 residues long. CDR1 is MGHRA and CDR2 is YSYEKL in the germline V gene. The germline V and J ends were trimmed by 6 bases and 5 bases, with 17 bases remaining between them. Sequencing was performed on lung tumor tissue. The rearrangement joins TRBV4-1 to TRBJ2-1; possible D gene TRBD2, 7 bases. This receptor was obtained from a man aged 40-49 years with non-small cell lung cancer. CDR3 residues: CASRGGGGSDNEQFF. The DNA for the CDR3 is TGCGCCAGCAGAGGGGGTGGCGGGAGTGACAATGAGCAGTTCTTC.